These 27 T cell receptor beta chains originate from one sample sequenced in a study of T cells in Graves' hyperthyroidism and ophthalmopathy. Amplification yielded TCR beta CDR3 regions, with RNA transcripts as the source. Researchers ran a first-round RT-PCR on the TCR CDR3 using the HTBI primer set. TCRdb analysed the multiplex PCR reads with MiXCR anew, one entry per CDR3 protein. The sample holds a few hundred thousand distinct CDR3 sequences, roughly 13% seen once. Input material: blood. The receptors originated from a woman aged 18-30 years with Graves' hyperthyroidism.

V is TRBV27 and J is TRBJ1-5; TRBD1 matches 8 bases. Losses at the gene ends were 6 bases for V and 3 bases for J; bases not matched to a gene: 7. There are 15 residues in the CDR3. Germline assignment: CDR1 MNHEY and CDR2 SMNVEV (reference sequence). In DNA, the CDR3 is TGTGCCAGCAGAGGGGACAGGACCAACAATCAGCCCCAGCATTTT. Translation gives CASRGDRTNNQPQHF.

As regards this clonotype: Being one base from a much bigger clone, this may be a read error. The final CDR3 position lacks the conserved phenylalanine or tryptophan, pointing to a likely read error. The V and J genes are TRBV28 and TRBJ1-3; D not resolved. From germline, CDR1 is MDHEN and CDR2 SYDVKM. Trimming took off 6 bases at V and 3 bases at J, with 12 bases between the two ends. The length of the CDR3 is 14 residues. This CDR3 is CASSRPRDGNTIYS. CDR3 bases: TGTGCCAGCAGCCGCCCTCGGGATGGAAACACCATATATTCT.

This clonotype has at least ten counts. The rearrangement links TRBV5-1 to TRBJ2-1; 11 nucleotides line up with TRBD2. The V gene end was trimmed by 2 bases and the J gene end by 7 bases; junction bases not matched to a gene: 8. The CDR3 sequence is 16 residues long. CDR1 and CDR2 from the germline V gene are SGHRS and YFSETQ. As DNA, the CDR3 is TGCGCCAGCAGCTTACCGACTAGCGGGATACGTAATGAGCAGTTCTTC. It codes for CASSLPTSGIRNEQFF.

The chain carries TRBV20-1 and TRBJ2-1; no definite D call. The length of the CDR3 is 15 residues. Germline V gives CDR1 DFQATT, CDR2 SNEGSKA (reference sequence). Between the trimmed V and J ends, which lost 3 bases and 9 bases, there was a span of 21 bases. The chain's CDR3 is CSASLTPPRLAEQFF. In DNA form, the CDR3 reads TGCAGTGCTAGTTTGACACCCCCCCGCCTTGCTGAGCAGTTCTTC.

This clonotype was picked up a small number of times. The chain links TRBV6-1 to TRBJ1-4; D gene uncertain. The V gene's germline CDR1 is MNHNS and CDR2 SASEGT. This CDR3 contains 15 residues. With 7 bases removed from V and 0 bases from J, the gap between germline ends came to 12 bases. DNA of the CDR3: TGTGCCAGCATCAGCGTGTTTGCAACTAATGAAAAACTGTTTTTT. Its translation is CASISVFATNEKLFF.

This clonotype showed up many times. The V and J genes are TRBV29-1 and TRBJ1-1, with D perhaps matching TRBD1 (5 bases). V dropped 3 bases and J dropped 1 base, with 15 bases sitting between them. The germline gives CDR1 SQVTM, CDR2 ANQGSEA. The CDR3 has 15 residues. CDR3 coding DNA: TGCAGCGTTGATAGCGGGGGAGCCTCGAACACTGAAGCTTTCTTT. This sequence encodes CSVDSGGASNTEAFF.

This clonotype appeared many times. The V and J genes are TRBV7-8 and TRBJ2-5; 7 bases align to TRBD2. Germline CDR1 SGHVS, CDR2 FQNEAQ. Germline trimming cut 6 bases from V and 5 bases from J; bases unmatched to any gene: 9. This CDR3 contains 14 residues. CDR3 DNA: TGTGCCAGCAGACGGCGGGAGAGCGCGGAGACCCAGTACTTC. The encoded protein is CASRRRESAETQYF. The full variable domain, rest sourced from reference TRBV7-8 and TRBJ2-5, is GAGVSQSPRYKVAKRGQDVALRCDPISGHVSLFWYQQALGQGPEFLTYFQNEAQLDKSGLPSDRFFAERPEGSVSTLKIQRTQQEDSAVYLCASRRRESAETQYFGPGTRLLVL.

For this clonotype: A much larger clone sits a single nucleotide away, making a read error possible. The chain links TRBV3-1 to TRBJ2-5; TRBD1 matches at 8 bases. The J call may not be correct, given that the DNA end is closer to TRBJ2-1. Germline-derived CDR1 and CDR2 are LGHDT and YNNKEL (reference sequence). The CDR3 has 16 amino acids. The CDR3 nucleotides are TGTGCCAGCAGCCCCAGGACGAGACAGGGGAAAGAGACCCAGTTCTTC. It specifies CASSPRTRQGKETQFF.

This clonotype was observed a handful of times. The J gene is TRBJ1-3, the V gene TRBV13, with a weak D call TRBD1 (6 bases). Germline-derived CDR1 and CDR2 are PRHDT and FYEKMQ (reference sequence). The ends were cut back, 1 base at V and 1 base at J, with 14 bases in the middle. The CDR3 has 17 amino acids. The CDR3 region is CASSLVPYRVSGNTIYF. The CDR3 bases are TGTGCCAGCAGCTTAGTCCCGTACAGGGTTTCTGGAAACACCATATATTTT.

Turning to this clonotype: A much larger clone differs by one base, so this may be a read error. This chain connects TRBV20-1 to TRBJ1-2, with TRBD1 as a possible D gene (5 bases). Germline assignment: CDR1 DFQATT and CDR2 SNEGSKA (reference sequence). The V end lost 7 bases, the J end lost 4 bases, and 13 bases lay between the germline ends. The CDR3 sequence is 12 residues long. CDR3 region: CSGGSDSYGYTF. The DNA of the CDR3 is TGCAGTGGAGGGAGCGACAGCTATGGCTACACCTTC.

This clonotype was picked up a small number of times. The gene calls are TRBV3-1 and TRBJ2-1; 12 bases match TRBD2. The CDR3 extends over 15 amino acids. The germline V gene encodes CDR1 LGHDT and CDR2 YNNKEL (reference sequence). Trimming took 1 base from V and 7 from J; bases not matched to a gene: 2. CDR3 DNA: TGTGCCAGCAGCCAAGGGACTAGCGGGGTGAATGAGCAGTTCTTC. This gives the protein CASSQGTSGVNEQFF.

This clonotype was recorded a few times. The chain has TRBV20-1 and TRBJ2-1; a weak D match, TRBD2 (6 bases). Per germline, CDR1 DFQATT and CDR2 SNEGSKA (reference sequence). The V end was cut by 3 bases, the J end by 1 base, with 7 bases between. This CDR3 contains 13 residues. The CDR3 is CSASGRSYNEQFF. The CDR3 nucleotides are TGCAGTGCTAGCGGGAGATCCTACAATGAGCAGTTCTTC.

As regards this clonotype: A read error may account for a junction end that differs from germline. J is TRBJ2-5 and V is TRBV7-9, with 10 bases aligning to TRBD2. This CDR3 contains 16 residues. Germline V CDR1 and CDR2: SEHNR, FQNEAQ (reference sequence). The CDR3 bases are TGTGCCAGCAGCGTAGCACTAGCGGGAACGCAAGAGACCCAGTACTTC. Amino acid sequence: CASSVALAGTQETQYF.

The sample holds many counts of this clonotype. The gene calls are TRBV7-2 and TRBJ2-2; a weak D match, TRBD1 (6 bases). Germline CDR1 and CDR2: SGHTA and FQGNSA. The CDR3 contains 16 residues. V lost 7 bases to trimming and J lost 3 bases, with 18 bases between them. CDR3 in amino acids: CASTVIRGAYTGELFF. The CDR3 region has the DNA TGTGCCAGCACCGTTATCAGGGGAGCGTACACCGGGGAGCTGTTTTTT.

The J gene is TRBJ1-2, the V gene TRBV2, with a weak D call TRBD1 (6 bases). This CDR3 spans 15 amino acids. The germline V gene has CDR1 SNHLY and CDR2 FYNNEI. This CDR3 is CASTSPSDRAYGYTF. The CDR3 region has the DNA TGTGCGTCGACCAGCCCATCGGACAGAGCCTATGGCTACACCTTC.

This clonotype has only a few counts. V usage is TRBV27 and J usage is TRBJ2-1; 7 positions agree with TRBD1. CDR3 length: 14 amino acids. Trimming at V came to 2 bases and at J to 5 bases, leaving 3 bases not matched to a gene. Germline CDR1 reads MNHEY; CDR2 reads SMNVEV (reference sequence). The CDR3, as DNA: TGTGCCAGCAGTTTAGGGACAGAGAACAATGAGCAGTTCTTC. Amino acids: CASSLGTENNEQFF.

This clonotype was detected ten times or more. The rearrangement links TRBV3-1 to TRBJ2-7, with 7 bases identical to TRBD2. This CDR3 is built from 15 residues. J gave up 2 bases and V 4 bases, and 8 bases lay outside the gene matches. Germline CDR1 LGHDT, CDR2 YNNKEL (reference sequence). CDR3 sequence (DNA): TGTGCCAGCAGCCTGCGACTAGCAGATGCCTACGAGCAGTACTTC. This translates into CASSLRLADAYEQYF.

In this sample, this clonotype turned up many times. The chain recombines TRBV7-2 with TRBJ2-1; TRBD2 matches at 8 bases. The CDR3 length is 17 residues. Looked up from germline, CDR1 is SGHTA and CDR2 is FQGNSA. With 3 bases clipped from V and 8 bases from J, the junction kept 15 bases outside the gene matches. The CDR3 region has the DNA TGTGCCAGCAGCTTCCATAGGGCGGCCGGGACTAGTTATGAGCAGTTCTTC. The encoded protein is CASSFHRAAGTSYEQFF.

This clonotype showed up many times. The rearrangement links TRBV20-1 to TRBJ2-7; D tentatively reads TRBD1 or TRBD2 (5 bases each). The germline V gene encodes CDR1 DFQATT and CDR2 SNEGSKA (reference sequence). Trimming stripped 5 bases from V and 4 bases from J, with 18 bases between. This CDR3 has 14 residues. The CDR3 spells CSADWDERLYEQYF. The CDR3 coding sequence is TGCAGTGCTGACTGGGACGAAAGATTATACGAGCAGTACTTC.

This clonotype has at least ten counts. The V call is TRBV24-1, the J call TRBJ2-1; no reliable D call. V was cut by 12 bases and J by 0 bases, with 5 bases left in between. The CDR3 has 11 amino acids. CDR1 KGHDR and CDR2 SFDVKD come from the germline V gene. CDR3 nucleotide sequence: TGTGCCGCGAGCTCCTACAATGAGCAGTTCTTC. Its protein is CAASSYNEQFF.

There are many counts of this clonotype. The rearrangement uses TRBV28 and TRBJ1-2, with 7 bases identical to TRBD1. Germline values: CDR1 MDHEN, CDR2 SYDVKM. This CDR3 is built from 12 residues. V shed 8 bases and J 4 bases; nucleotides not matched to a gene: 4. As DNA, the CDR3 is TGTGCCAGCCGAACAGGGGCCTATGGCTACACCTTC. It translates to CASRTGAYGYTF.

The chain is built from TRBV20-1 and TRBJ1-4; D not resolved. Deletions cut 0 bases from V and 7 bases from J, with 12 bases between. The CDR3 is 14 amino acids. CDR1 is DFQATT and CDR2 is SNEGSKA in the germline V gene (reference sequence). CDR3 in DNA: TGCAGTGCTAGAGAGGCGGGCCGCCTTGAAAAACTGTTTTTT. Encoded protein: CSAREAGRLEKLFF.

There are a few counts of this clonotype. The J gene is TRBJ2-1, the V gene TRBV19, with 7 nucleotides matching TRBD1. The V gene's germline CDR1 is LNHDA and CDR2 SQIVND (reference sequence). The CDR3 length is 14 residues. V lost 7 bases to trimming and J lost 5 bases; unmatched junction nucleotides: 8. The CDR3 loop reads CASTPTGTNNEQFF. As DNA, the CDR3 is TGTGCCAGTACCCCGACAGGGACAAACAATGAGCAGTTCTTC.

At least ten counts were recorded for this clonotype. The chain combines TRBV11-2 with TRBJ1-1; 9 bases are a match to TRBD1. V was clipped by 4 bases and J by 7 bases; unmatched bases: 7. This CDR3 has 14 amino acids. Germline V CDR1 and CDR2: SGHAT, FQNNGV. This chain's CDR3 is CASSSDRGDGEAFF. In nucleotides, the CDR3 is TGTGCCAGCAGCTCTGACAGGGGGGACGGTGAAGCTTTCTTT.

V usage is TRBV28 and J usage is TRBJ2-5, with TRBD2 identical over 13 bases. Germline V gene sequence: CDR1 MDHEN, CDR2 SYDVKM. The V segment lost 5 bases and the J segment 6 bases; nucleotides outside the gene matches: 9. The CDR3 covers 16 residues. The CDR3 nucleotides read TGTGCCAGCAGTCGGACTAGCGGGGGTCTAAGACAGACCCAGTACTTC. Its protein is CASSRTSGGLRQTQYF.

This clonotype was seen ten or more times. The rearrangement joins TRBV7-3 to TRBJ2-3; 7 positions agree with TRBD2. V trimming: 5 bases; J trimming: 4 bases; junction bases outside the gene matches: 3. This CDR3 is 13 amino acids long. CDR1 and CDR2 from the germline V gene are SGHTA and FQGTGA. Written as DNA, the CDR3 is TGTGCCAGCAGCACCGGACTAGCAGATACGCAGTATTTT. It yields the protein CASSTGLADTQYF.

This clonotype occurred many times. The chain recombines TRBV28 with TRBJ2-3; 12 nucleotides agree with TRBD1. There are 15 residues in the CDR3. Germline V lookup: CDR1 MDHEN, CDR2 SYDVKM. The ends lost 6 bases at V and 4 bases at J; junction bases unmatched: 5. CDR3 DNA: TGTGCCAGCAGGGCTGGGACAGGGGGCGCAGATACGCAGTATTTT. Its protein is CASRAGTGGADTQYF. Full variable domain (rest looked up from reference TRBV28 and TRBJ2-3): DVKVTQSSRYLVKRTGEKVFLECVQDMDHENMFWYRQDPGLGLRLIYFSYDVKMKEKGDIPEGYSVSREKKERFSLILESASTNQTSMYLCASRAGTGGADTQYFGPGTRLTVL.